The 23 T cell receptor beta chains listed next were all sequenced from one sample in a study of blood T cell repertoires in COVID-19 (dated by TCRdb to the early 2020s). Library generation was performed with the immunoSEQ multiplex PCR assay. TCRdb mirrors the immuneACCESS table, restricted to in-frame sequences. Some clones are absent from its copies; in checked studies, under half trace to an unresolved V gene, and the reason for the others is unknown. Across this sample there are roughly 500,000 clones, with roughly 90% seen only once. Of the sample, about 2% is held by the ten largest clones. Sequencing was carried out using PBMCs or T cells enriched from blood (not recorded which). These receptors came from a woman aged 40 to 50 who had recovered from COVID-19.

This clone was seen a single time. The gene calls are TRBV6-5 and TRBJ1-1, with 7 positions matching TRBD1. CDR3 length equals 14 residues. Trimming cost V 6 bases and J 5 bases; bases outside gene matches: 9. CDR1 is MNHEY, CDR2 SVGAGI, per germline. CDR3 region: CASSLQGLGTEAFF. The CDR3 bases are TGTGCCAGCAGCTTACAGGGGCTGGGGACTGAAGCTTTCTTT.

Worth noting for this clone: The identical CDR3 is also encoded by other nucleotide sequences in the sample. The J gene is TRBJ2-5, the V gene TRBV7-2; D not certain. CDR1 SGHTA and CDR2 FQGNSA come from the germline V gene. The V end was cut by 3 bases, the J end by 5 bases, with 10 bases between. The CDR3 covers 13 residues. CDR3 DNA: TGTGCCAGCAGCTTTCTAGGCAGTGAGACCCAGTACTTC. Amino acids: CASSFLGSETQYF.

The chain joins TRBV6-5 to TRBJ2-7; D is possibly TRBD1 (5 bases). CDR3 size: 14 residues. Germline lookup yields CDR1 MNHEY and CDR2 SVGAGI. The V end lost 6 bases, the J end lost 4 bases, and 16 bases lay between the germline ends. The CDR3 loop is CASRVVGAAYEQYF. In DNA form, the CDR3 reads TGTGCCAGCAGGGTGGTAGGGGCCGCGTACGAGCAGTACTTC.

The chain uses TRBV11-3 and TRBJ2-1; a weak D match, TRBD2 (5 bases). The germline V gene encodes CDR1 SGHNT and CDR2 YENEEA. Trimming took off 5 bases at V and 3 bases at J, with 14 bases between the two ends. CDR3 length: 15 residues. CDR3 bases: TGTGCCAGCAGCACCCGGGGAGAGCGCTACAATGAGCAGTTCTTC. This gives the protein CASSTRGERYNEQFF. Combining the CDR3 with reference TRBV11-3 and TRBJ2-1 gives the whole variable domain EAGVVQSPRYKIIEKKQPVAFWCNPISGHNTLYWYLQNLGQGPELLIRYENEEAVDDSQLPKDRFSAERLKGVDSTLKIQPAELGDSAVYLCASSTRGERYNEQFFGPGTRLTVL.

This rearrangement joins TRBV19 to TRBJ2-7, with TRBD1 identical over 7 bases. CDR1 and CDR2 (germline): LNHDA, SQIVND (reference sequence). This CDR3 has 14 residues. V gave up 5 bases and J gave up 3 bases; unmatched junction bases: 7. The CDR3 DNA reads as TGTGCCAGTAGTTTAGGACAGGAGCGCTACGAGCAGTACTTC. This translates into CASSLGQERYEQYF.

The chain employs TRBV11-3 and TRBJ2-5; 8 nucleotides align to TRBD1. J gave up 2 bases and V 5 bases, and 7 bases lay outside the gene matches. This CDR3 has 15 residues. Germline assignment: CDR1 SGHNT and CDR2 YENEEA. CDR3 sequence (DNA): TGTGCCAGCAGCCCCCAGGACAGGGCGCAAGAGACCCAGTACTTC. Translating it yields CASSPQDRAQETQYF.

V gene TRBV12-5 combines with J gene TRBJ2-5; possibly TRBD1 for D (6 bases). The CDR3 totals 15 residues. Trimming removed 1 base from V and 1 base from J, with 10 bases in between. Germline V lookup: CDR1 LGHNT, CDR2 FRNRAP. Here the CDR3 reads CASGLGQGTQETQYF. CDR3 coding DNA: TGTGCTAGTGGTTTGGGGCAGGGGACCCAAGAGACCCAGTACTTC.

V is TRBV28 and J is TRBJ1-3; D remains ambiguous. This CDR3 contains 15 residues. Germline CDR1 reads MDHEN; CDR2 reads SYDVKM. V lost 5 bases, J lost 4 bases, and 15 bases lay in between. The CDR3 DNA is TGTGCCAGCAGTCCCCTCGAGGGAGGAGGAAACACCATATATTTT. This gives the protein CASSPLEGGGNTIYF.

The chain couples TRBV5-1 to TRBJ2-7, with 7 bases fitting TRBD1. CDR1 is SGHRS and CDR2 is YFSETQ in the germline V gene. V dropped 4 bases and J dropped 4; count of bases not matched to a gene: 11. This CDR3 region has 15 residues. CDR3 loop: CASSVLPGTVYEQYF. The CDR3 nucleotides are TGCGCCAGCAGCGTTCTCCCCGGGACAGTTTACGAGCAGTACTTC.

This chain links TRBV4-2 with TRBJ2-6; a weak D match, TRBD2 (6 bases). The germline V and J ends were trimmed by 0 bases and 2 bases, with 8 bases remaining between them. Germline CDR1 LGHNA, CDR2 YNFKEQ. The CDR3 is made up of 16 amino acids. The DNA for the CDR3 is TGTGCCAGCAGCCAAGATACGGGGGCTGGGGCCAACGTCCTGACTTTC. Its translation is CASSQDTGAGANVLTF.

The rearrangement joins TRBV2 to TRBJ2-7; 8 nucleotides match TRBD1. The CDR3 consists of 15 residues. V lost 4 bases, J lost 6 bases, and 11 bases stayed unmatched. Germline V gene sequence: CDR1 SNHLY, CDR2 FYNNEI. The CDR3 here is CASSAYRETGAEQYF. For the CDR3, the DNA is TGTGCCAGCAGTGCCTATAGGGAGACAGGGGCCGAGCAGTACTTC. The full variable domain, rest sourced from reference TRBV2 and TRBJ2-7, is EPEVTQTPSHQVTQMGQEVILRCVPISNHLYFYWYRQILGQKVEFLVSFYNNEISEKSEIFDDQFSVERPDGSNFTLKIRSTKLEDSAMYFCASSAYRETGAEQYFGPGTRLTVT.

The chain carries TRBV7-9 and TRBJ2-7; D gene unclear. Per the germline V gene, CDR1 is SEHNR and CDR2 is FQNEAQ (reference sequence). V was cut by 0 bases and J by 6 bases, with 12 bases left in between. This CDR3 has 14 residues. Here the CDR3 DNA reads TGTGCCAGCAGCTTAGCGGCTCAGGTAACCGAGCAGTACTTC. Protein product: CASSLAAQVTEQYF.

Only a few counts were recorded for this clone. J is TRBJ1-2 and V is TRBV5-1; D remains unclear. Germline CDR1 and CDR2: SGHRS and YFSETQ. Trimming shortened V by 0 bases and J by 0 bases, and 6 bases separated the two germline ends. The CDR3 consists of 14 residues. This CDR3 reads CASSLDNPNYGYTF. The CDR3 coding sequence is TGCGCCAGCAGCTTGGACAACCCTAACTATGGCTACACCTTC.

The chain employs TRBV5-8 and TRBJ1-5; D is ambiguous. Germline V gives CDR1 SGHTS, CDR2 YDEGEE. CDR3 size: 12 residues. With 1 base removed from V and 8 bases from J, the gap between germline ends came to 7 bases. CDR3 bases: TGTGCCAGCAGCTTGCGCCAGAAGCCCCAGCATTTT. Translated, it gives CASSLRQKPQHF.

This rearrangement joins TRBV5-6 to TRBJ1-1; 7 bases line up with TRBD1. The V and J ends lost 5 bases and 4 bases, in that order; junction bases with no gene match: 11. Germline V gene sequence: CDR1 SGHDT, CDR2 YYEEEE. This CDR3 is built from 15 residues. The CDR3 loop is CASRIRQGKGTEAFF. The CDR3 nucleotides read TGTGCCAGCAGAATTCGACAGGGAAAGGGCACTGAAGCTTTCTTT. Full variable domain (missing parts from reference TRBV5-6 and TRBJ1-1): DAGVTQSPTHLIKTRGQQVTLRCSPKSGHDTVSWYQQALGQGPQFIFQYYEEEERQRGNFPDRFSGHQFPNYSSELNVNALLLGDSALYLCASRIRQGKGTEAFFGQGTRLTVV.

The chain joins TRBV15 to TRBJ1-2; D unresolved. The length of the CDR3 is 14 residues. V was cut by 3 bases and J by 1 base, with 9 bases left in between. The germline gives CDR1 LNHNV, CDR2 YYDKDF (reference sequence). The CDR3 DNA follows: TGTGCCACCAGCAGTGTCGGACTTAACTATGGCTACACCTTC. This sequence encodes CATSSVGLNYGYTF.

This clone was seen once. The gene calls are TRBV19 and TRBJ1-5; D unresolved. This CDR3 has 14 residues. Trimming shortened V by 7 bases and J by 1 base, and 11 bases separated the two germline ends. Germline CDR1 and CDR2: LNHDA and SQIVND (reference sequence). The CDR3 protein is CASKGERSNQPQHF. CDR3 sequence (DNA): TGTGCCAGTAAGGGAGAGAGAAGCAATCAGCCCCAGCATTTT.

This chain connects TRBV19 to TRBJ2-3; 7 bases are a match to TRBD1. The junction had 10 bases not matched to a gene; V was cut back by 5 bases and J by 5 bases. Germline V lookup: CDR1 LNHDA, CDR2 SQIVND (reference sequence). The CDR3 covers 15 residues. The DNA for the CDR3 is TGTGCCAGTAGTCCCGGAAACAGGGGCCTAGATACGCAGTATTTT. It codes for CASSPGNRGLDTQYF.

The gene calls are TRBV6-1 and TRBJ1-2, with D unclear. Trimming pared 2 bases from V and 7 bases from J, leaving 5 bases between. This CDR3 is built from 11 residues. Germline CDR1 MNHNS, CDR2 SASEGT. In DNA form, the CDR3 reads TGTGCCAGCAGTGAATGGGCTGGCTACACCTTC. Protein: CASSEWAGYTF.

The CDR3, as DNA: TGTGCCATCAGCAGGCTAGCGGGGAATGAGCAGTTCTTC. It encodes CAISRLAGNEQFF. The chain joins TRBV10-3 to TRBJ2-1; TRBD2 matches at 9 bases. This CDR3 comprises 13 residues. Germline CDR1 is ENHRY and CDR2 is SYGVKD. V dropped 6 bases and J dropped 7; count of bases not matched to a gene: 4.

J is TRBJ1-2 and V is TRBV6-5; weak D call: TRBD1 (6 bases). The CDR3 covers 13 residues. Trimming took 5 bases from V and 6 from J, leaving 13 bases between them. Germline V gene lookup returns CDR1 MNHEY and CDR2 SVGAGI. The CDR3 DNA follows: TGTGCCAGCAGTCGAGGGGGGGGGAATGGCTACACCTTC. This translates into CASSRGGGNGYTF.

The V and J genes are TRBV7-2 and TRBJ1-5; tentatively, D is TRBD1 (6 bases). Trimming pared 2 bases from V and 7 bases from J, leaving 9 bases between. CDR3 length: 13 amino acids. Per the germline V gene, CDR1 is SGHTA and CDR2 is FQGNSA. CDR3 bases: TGTGCCAGCAGCTTATCGGGGGGCCAGCCCCAGCATTTT. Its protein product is CASSLSGGQPQHF.

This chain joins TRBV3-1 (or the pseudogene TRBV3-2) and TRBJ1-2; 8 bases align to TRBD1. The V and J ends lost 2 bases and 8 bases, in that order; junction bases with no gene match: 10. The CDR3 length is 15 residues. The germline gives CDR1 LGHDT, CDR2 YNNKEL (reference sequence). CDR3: CASSQPGTGDLGYTF. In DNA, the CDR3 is TGTGCCAGCAGCCAACCCGGGACAGGCGATTTAGGCTACACCTTC.